These 24 T cell receptor beta chains came from one sample sequenced in a study of cytomegalovirus exposure and HLA in healthy donors. The PCR contained 60 Vbeta and 13 Jbeta primers. Assay: immunoSEQ multiplex PCR; the TCRdb copy retains only in-frame clones and omits some. The sample has fewer than 150,000 clones; about 78% are singletons. Sample: PBMCs. The receptors originated from a man aged 18 to 29 in good health and CMV-seronegative.

The chain links TRBV6-1 to TRBJ2-5, with TRBD1 matching 10 bases. The DNA end is more similar to TRBJ2-7, so the J call may be wrong. The CDR3 length is 15 residues. In germline, CDR1 is MNHNS, CDR2 SASEGT. CDR3 protein: CASSQDRGSSYEQYF. The CDR3 DNA reads TGTGCCAGCAGTCAGGACAGGGGGTCCTCCTACGAGCAGTACTTC.

The chain joins TRBV5-4 to TRBJ1-1; no reliable D call. The V and J ends lost 7 bases and 1 base respectively, with 8 bases between them. The germline gives CDR1 SGHNT, CDR2 YYREEE (reference sequence). The CDR3 extends over 12 amino acids. The DNA for the CDR3 is TGTGCCAGCGGTCGAGAGAACACTGAAGCTTTCTTT. Translating it yields CASGRENTEAFF. Full variable domain (remainder filled in from reference TRBV5-4 and TRBJ1-1): ETGVTQSPTHLIKTRGQQVTLRCSSQSGHNTVSWYQQALGQGPQFIFQYYREEENGRGNFPPRFSGLQFPNYSSELNVNALELDDSALYLCASGRENTEAFFGQGTRLTVV.

The chain recombines TRBV7-9 with TRBJ2-1, with 9 nucleotides matching TRBD1. The V gene end was trimmed by 0 bases and the J gene end by 1 base; junction bases not matched to a gene: 1. The CDR3 loop spans 16 amino acids. Germline values: CDR1 SEHNR, CDR2 FQNEAQ (reference sequence). The CDR3 here is CASSLAGQGSYNEQFF. As DNA, the CDR3 is TGTGCCAGCAGCTTAGCAGGACAGGGGTCCTACAATGAGCAGTTCTTC.

The chain is built from TRBV15 and TRBJ1-5; D unresolved. The V end was cut by 3 bases, the J end by 4 bases, with 10 bases between. The CDR3 runs to 14 residues. Per the germline V gene, CDR1 is LNHNV and CDR2 is YYDKDF (reference sequence). The CDR3 coding sequence is TGTGCCACCAGCAGGGGAGGTGGAAATCAGCCCCAGCATTTT. Its protein product is CATSRGGGNQPQHF.

The chain is built from TRBV7-9 and TRBJ1-3, with no clear D. The CDR3 is made up of 16 amino acids. The germline V and J ends were trimmed by 0 bases and 3 bases, with 12 bases remaining between them. CDR1 is SEHNR, CDR2 FQNEAQ, per germline (reference sequence). The CDR3 DNA is TGTGCCAGCAGCTTAGCCCAGCCCGCTAGTGGAAACACCATATATTTT. Amino acid sequence: CASSLAQPASGNTIYF.

The chain employs TRBV29-1 and TRBJ1-5, with TRBD1 as a possible D gene (5 bases). The germline V and J ends were trimmed by 3 bases and 3 bases, with 9 bases remaining between them. CDR1 and CDR2 (germline): SQVTM, ANQGSEA. The CDR3 has 13 residues. The CDR3 region is CSVDGGTNQPQHF. As DNA, the CDR3 is TGCAGCGTTGACGGGGGTACCAATCAGCCCCAGCATTTT.

The J gene is TRBJ1-3, the V gene TRBV19; D is ambiguous. There are 16 residues in the CDR3. V lost 3 bases and J lost 0, with 12 bases in between. Germline CDR1 reads LNHDA; CDR2 reads SQIVND (reference sequence). This chain's CDR3 is CASSIRPEHSGNTIYF. The CDR3 DNA reads TGTGCCAGTAGTATCAGGCCAGAGCACTCTGGAAACACCATATATTTT.

The chain has TRBV4-1 and TRBJ2-7, with TRBD2 matching 10 bases. Germline lookup yields CDR1 MGHRA and CDR2 YSYEKL. V trimming: 4 bases; J trimming: 3 bases; junction bases outside the gene matches: 6. This CDR3 comprises 15 residues. CDR3 sequence (DNA): TGCGCCAGCAGCCTTGGCGGGACTAGCGACTACGAGCAGTACTTC. This encodes CASSLGGTSDYEQYF.

The J gene is TRBJ2-7, the V gene TRBV2, with TRBD1 matching 7 bases. Germline loops: CDR1 SNHLY, CDR2 FYNNEI. The V segment lost 3 bases and the J segment 0 bases; nucleotides outside the gene matches: 2. This CDR3 has 14 residues. The CDR3 sequence: CASSDRQGSYEQYF. As DNA, the CDR3 is TGTGCCAGCAGTGACCGACAGGGCTCCTACGAGCAGTACTTC.

V and J are TRBV30 and TRBJ1-1; the D gene is possibly TRBD1 (5 bases). V was cut by 5 bases and J by 1 base, with 8 bases left in between. This CDR3 comprises 12 residues. Germline V lookup: CDR1 GTSNPN, CDR2 SVGIG (reference sequence). The chain's CDR3 is CAWGRGNTEAFF. In DNA form, the CDR3 reads TGTGCCTGGGGGAGGGGGAACACTGAAGCTTTCTTT.

As DNA, the CDR3 is TGTGCCAGCAGCCCTGATCGGGGGTGGCTCACTGAAGCTTTCTTT. Translated, it gives CASSPDRGWLTEAFF. This sequence joins TRBV11-2 and TRBJ1-1; TRBD1 might be the D (5 bases). The CDR3 runs 15 residues. The germline V gene encodes CDR1 SGHAT and CDR2 FQNNGV. With 5 bases removed from V and 4 bases from J, the gap between germline ends came to 17 bases.

This clone was picked up a small number of times. V gene TRBV19 combines with J gene TRBJ1-1, with TRBD1 identical over 8 bases. Germline lookup yields CDR1 LNHDA and CDR2 SQIVND (reference sequence). The CDR3 sequence is 14 residues long. V dropped 5 bases and J dropped 4; count of bases not matched to a gene: 6. For the CDR3, the DNA is TGTGCCAGTAGTCCGGGACAGGCCCTCACTGAAGCTTTCTTT. Residues: CASSPGQALTEAFF.

The rearrangement links TRBV19 to TRBJ2-5, with a possible D match to TRBD2 (6 bases). V lost 3 bases to trimming and J lost 4 bases, with 24 bases between them. The length of the CDR3 is 18 residues. Germline V lookup: CDR1 LNHDA, CDR2 SQIVND (reference sequence). CDR3 sequence (DNA): TGTGCCAGTAGTATTTCCGTCGGTTGGGGGAGGAAAGGAGAGACCCAGTACTTC. Amino acids: CASSISVGWGRKGETQYF.

The chain is built from TRBV18 and TRBJ1-1; the D gene is possibly TRBD1 (5 bases). The CDR3 runs to 17 residues. V lost 3 bases, J lost 1 base, and 18 bases lay in between. Germline CDR1 and CDR2: KGHSH and LQKENI. CDR3 coding DNA: TGTGCCAGCTCACCTACAATACTCAGGGCGCGGAACACTGAAGCTTTCTTT. As protein: CASSPTILRARNTEAFF.

The chain has TRBV19 and TRBJ2-2; the match to TRBD1 covers 7 bases. The germline CDR1 and CDR2 sequences are LNHDA and SQIVND (reference sequence). V dropped 6 bases and J dropped 9; count of bases not matched to a gene: 13. The CDR3 extends over 15 amino acids. CDR3 amino acids: CASSLGVGTVWELFF. The CDR3 region has the DNA TGTGCCAGTAGCCTCGGGGTTGGGACAGTCTGGGAGCTGTTTTTT.

The chain couples TRBV2 to TRBJ1-3, with D unclear. Per the germline V gene, CDR1 is SNHLY and CDR2 is FYNNEI. The CDR3 contains 16 residues. The V end was cut by 3 bases, the J end by 1 base, with 13 bases between. In nucleotides, the CDR3 is TGTGCCAGCAGTGAGGGATGGAGGGCGTCTGGAAACACCATATATTTT. Protein sequence: CASSEGWRASGNTIYF.

The V call is TRBV5-1, the J call TRBJ2-3; 11 nucleotides match TRBD1. The CDR3 is made up of 15 amino acids. CDR1 SGHRS and CDR2 YFSETQ come from the germline V gene. Trimming at V came to 3 bases and at J to 6 bases, leaving 6 bases not matched to a gene. The CDR3 region is CASSSRTGGADTQYF. In nucleotides, the CDR3 is TGCGCCAGCAGCTCAAGGACAGGGGGCGCGGATACGCAGTATTTT.

V is TRBV4-1 and J is TRBJ2-5; 11 bases map to TRBD2. The DNA end is more similar to TRBJ2-7, so the J call may be wrong. The CDR3 contains 18 residues. CDR1 is MGHRA, CDR2 YSYEKL, per germline. CDR3: CASSQEPGLAVLTYEQYF. The CDR3 DNA sequence: TGCGCCAGCAGCCAAGAACCGGGACTAGCGGTTTTGACCTACGAGCAGTACTTC.

The chain is built from TRBV5-4 and TRBJ1-5; D gene uncertain. Germline V gene sequence: CDR1 SGHNT, CDR2 YYREEE (reference sequence). V lost 4 bases to trimming and J lost 5 bases, with 10 bases between them. The CDR3 contains 13 residues. Here the CDR3 DNA reads TGTGCCAGCAGCCCGGGGTTAGATCAGCCCCAGCATTTT. Translating gives CASSPGLDQPQHF.

The gene calls are TRBV7-7 and TRBJ2-1; possibly TRBD1 for D (6 bases). This CDR3 contains 15 residues. Germline V CDR1 and CDR2: SSHAT, FNYEAQ (reference sequence). The V end lost 5 bases, the J end lost 8 bases, and 19 bases lay between the germline ends. The CDR3 region has the DNA TGTGCCAGCAGCCTCCGGGACATACTAGGTGATGAGCAGTTCTTC. This sequence encodes CASSLRDILGDEQFF.

J is TRBJ1-1 and V is TRBV6-5; D unresolved. The germline CDR1 and CDR2 sequences are MNHEY and SVGAGI. Trimming cost V 3 bases and J 3 bases, with 8 bases left between them. CDR3 length: 13 amino acids. The CDR3 bases are TGTGCCAGCAGTTATTGGACTGACACTGAAGCTTTCTTT. Translating it yields CASSYWTDTEAFF.

The V call is TRBV6-5, the J call TRBJ2-5, with unresolved D. Germline-derived CDR1 and CDR2 are MNHEY and SVGAGI. CDR3 size: 14 residues. V lost 0 bases and J 2 bases, leaving 7 bases between the germline ends. Here the CDR3 DNA reads TGTGCCAGCAGTTACTCAACGGGTCAAGAGACCCAGTACTTC. This gives the protein CASSYSTGQETQYF.

The chain couples TRBV6-5 to TRBJ1-2, with a tentative D call TRBD1 (5 bases). The germline gives CDR1 MNHEY, CDR2 SVGAGI. Trimming pared 6 bases from V and 8 bases from J, leaving 19 bases between. The CDR3 has 14 amino acids. This CDR3 is CASSQTKHPGGYTF. The CDR3 DNA reads TGTGCCAGCAGCCAGACCAAGCATCCAGGGGGCTACACCTTC.

This clone has a single count. In nucleotides, the CDR3 is TGTGCCAGTAGTATCAGGCGGGAGAGCTCCTACAATGAGCAGTTCTTC. Encoded protein: CASSIRRESSYNEQFF. V is TRBV19 and J is TRBJ2-1; 7 nucleotides align to TRBD2. Per germline, CDR1 LNHDA and CDR2 SQIVND (reference sequence). With V trimmed by 3 bases and J by 0 bases, 5 bases remained unmatched. This CDR3 comprises 16 residues.